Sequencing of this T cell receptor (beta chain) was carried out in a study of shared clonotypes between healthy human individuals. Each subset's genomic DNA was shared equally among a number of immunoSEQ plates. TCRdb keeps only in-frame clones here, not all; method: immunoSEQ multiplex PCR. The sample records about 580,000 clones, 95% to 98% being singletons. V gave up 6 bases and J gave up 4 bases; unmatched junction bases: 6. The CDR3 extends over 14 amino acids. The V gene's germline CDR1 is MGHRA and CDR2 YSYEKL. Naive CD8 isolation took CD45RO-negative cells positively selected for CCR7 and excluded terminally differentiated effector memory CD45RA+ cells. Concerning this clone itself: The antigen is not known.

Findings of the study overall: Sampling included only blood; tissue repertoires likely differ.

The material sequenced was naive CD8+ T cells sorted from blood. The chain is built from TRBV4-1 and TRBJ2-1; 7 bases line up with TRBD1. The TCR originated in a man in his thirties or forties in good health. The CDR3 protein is CASSTGTDYNEQFF. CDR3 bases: TGCGCCAGCAGTACCGGGACAGATTACAATGAGCAGTTCTTC.